What follows are 5 T cell receptor beta chains derived from one specimen sequenced in a study of radiation and T cells in renal cell carcinoma. Repertoires were generated with immunoSEQ multiplex PCR, while TCRdb's copy carries only in-frame clones and drops some. The sample has around 140,000 clones, about 88% seen once. Time point defined: blood 4 weeks post-SBRT, at nephrectomy. Sample treatment: 15 Gy SBRT to primary tumor, nephrectomy 4 weeks later. The sequenced sample was blood, obtained from a patient whose treatment included radiotherapy and nephrectomy. These receptors came from a woman aged 45 to 65 with renal cell carcinoma.

The sample holds a few counts of this clone. This chain connects TRBV5-1 to TRBJ2-2; the match to TRBD2 covers 8 bases. The CDR3 runs 15 residues. Germline trimming cut 0 bases from V and 6 bases from J; bases unmatched to any gene: 4. Germline V lookup: CDR1 SGHRS, CDR2 YFSETQ. The CDR3 loop reads CASSLAASGSGELFF. The DNA of the CDR3 is TGCGCCAGCAGCTTGGCGGCTAGCGGGTCCGGGGAGCTGTTTTTT. Based on the CDR3 plus reference TRBV5-1 and TRBJ2-2, the full variable domain is KAGVTQTPRYLIKTRGQQVTLSCSPISGHRSVSWYQQTPGQGLQFLFEYFSETQRNKGNFPGRFSGRQFSNSRSEMNVSTLELGDSALYLCASSLAASGSGELFFGEGSRLTVL.

The gene calls are TRBV6-1 and TRBJ2-3, with D perhaps TRBD1 (6 bases). This CDR3 spans 14 amino acids. V was pared by 5 bases and J by 0 bases, with 9 bases between. Germline V gene data show CDR1 as MNHNS and CDR2 as SASEGT. The CDR3 DNA reads TGTGCCAGCAGTACAGGGCTTAGCACAGATACGCAGTATTTT. Protein: CASSTGLSTDTQYF.

V usage is TRBV19 and J usage is TRBJ1-6; 7 bases line up with TRBD1. CDR1 is LNHDA and CDR2 is SQIVND in the germline V gene (reference sequence). V shed 5 bases, J shed 9 bases, and the junction held 10 bases outside the gene matches. The CDR3 consists of 15 residues. CDR3 loop: CASSPRDRRGSPLHF. The DNA of the CDR3 is TGTGCCAGTAGTCCCCGGGACAGAAGAGGTTCACCCCTCCACTTT.

The rearrangement links TRBV7-9 to TRBJ2-1, with D maybe TRBD1 (5 bases). The CDR3 is made up of 14 amino acids. The V and J ends lost 5 bases and 10 bases respectively, with 18 bases between them. Germline V lookup: CDR1 SEHNR, CDR2 FQNEAQ (reference sequence). CDR3: CASSGKPREREQFF. DNA of the CDR3: TGTGCCAGCAGCGGTAAACCCAGGGAACGCGAGCAGTTCTTC. Full variable domain (missing parts from reference TRBV7-9 and TRBJ2-1): DTGVSQNPRHKITKRGQNVTFRCDPISEHNRLYWYRQTLGQGPEFLTYFQNEAQLEKSRLLSDRFSAERPKGSFSTLEIQRTEQGDSAMYLCASSGKPREREQFFGPGTRLTVL.

V gene TRBV5-6 combines with J gene TRBJ1-6; 7 nucleotides match TRBD1. Trimming at V came to 4 bases and at J to 6 bases, leaving 4 bases not matched to a gene. CDR3 length: 14 residues. Per the germline V gene, CDR1 is SGHDT and CDR2 is YYEEEE. CDR3 nucleotide sequence: TGTGCCAGCAGCAAGACAGGGATTAATTCACCCCTCCACTTT. Encoded protein: CASSKTGINSPLHF.